The 20 T cell receptor beta chains presented below share a single source sample, sequenced in a study of neurological immune-mediated disorders. Each CDR3 protein is one row after TCRdb ran MiXCR on the 5' RACE reads. Of roughly 50,000 distinct CDR3 sequences in the sample, about 12% were seen once. Noted time point: longitudinal time-point 3. The sequenced sample was PBMCs. These TCRs come from a male donor with HTLV-1-associated myelopathy (HAM/TSP).

This clonotype was detected ten times or more. V and J are TRBV12-3 or TRBV12-4 and TRBJ1-2; a weak D match, TRBD1 (5 bases). This CDR3 is 14 amino acids long. Trimming pared 3 bases from V and 4 bases from J, leaving 12 bases between. The CDR3 DNA is TGTGCCAGCAGTTTTCCAGGGAAGGCCTATGGCTACACCTTC. Translated: CASSFPGKAYGYTF.

This clonotype showed up many times. This chain joins TRBV11-2 and TRBJ2-1; 8 bases match TRBD2. V lost 1 base, J lost 6 bases, and 5 bases stayed unmatched. The CDR3 is made up of 15 amino acids. Germline CDR1 is SGHAT and CDR2 is FQNNGV. As DNA, the CDR3 is TGTGCCAGCAGCTTAGGGGGACTAGGTATCAATGAGCAGTTCTTC. This encodes CASSLGGLGINEQFF.

This clonotype was seen repeatedly, ten times or more. The V call is TRBV7-9, the J call TRBJ1-5, with a possible D match to TRBD1 (5 bases). CDR3 length: 14 residues. Germline V CDR1 and CDR2: SEHNR, FQNEAQ (reference sequence). The V gene lost 5 bases and the J gene lost 3 bases, with 11 bases spanning the gap. In nucleotides, the CDR3 is TGTGCCAGCAGCCGGGACGGAAACAATCAGCCCCAGCATTTT. It encodes CASSRDGNNQPQHF. The full variable domain, with the rest looked up from reference TRBV7-9 and TRBJ1-5, is DTGVSQNPRHKITKRGQNVTFRCDPISEHNRLYWYRQTLGQGPEFLTYFQNEAQLEKSRLLSDRFSAERPKGSFSTLEIQRTEQGDSAMYLCASSRDGNNQPQHFGDGTRLSIL.

In this sample, this clonotype turned up many times. The rearrangement joins TRBV20-1 to TRBJ1-6; D may be TRBD1 (5 bases). The CDR3 totals 13 residues. Trimming left V 5 bases short and J 10 bases short, with 15 bases between. The germline CDR1 and CDR2 sequences are DFQATT and SNEGSKA (reference sequence). The CDR3 loop is CSAHRDSNSPLHF. Written as DNA, the CDR3 is TGCAGTGCTCACCGGGACTCAAACTCACCCCTCCACTTT.

This clonotype was observed many times. The chain has TRBV7-9 and TRBJ2-5; D is undetermined. Trimming took off 1 base at V and 0 bases at J, with 6 bases between the two ends. There are 14 residues in the CDR3. CDR1 is SEHNR and CDR2 is FQNEAQ in the germline V gene (reference sequence). CDR3 DNA: TGTGCCAGCAGCTTAGTTGGGGACCAAGAGACCCAGTACTTC. It encodes CASSLVGDQETQYF.

This clonotype occurred many times. This chain joins TRBV5-6 and TRBJ2-5, with TRBD2 identical over 8 bases. V lost 0 bases and J lost 6; bases outside the gene matches: 10. From germline, CDR1 is SGHDT and CDR2 YYEEEE. This CDR3 has 16 residues. CDR3 protein: CASSLASGLAGQTQYF. In DNA, the CDR3 is TGTGCCAGCAGCTTGGCATCAGGACTAGCCGGTCAGACCCAGTACTTC.

The table lists this clonotype with many counts. The CDR3 here is CASSQPGTRNSRSGNTIYF. The CDR3 DNA reads as TGTGCCAGCAGCCAACCCGGGACACGCAACTCCCGATCTGGAAACACCATATATTTT. This chain links TRBV3-1 with TRBJ1-3, with D possibly TRBD1 on 6 matching bases. The germline V gene encodes CDR1 LGHDT and CDR2 YNNKEL (reference sequence). The CDR3 runs 19 residues. V was cut by 2 bases and J by 1 base, with 21 bases left in between.

V gene TRBV20-1 combines with J gene TRBJ1-2, with 8 bases lining up with TRBD1. Germline CDR1 is DFQATT and CDR2 is SNEGSKA (reference sequence). Trimming at V came to 8 bases and at J to 4 bases, leaving 18 bases not matched to a gene. The CDR3 is 16 residues long. The CDR3 DNA follows: TGCAGTTTTATCTTGCCGGGACAGGCGAGTTCCTATGGCTACACCTTC. It codes for CSFILPGQASSYGYTF.

This clonotype has at least ten counts. Without the conserved terminal phenylalanine or tryptophan, this CDR3 likely stems from a read error. The chain employs TRBV14 and TRBJ1-1; TRBD1 is a possible D gene (6 bases). CDR1 and CDR2 from the germline V gene are SGHDN and FVKESK. There are 15 residues in the CDR3. V was pared by 1 base and J by 5 bases, with 14 bases between. CDR3 sequence (DNA): TGTGCCAGCAGCCAAGCGGGGGGGCCCGTTACTGAAGCTTTCTCT. Amino acids: CASSQAGGPVTEAFS.

This clonotype was seen once. This may arise from a read error, as a much more abundant clone is one base away. The chain recombines TRBV11-2 with TRBJ2-1; possibly TRBD2 for D (6 bases). The CDR3 sequence is 14 residues long. V was pared by 0 bases and J by 8 bases, with 11 bases between. Per germline, CDR1 SGHAT and CDR2 FQNNGV. CDR3 in DNA: TGTGCCAGCAGCTTAGATCTGCGGGGCGATGAGCAGTTCTTC. Amino acid sequence: CASSLDLRGDEQFF.

This clonotype was counted many times. V usage is TRBV20-1 and J usage is TRBJ2-1, with 9 bases matching TRBD2. CDR1 is DFQATT and CDR2 is SNEGSKA in the germline V gene (reference sequence). This CDR3 spans 18 amino acids. Trimming took 1 base from V and 0 from J; bases not matched to a gene: 10. The CDR3 bases are TGCAGTGCTAGAGGCCTAGCGGGGAGCCTCCGCTCCTACAATGAGCAGTTCTTC. It codes for CSARGLAGSLRSYNEQFF.

This clonotype was recorded at least ten times. The chain employs TRBV6-5 and TRBJ1-1, with D perhaps TRBD1 (6 bases). CDR3 length: 15 amino acids. Trimming cost V 2 bases and J 0 bases, with 10 bases left between them. The germline gives CDR1 MNHEY, CDR2 SVGAGI. The CDR3 is CASSYTSGVNTEAFF. Here the CDR3 DNA reads TGTGCCAGCAGTTACACTTCAGGGGTGAACACTGAAGCTTTCTTT.

This clonotype was recorded many times. The chain recombines TRBV20-1 with TRBJ2-1, with TRBD2 matching 10 bases. The CDR3 runs to 16 residues. The germline CDR1 and CDR2 sequences are DFQATT and SNEGSKA (reference sequence). With 1 base clipped from V and 0 bases from J, the junction kept 3 bases outside the gene matches. CDR3 residues: CSARVIAGGSYNEQFF. CDR3 coding DNA: TGCAGTGCTAGAGTCATAGCGGGAGGCTCCTACAATGAGCAGTTCTTC.

The genes are TRBV12-5 and TRBJ2-2; TRBD1 is a possible D gene (5 bases). The CDR3 is made up of 16 amino acids. Germline V gene lookup returns CDR1 LGHNT and CDR2 FRNRAP. V gave up 3 bases and J gave up 5 bases, with 16 bases separating them. The CDR3 protein is CASGFFWQGRTGELFF. The CDR3 coding sequence is TGTGCTAGTGGTTTTTTTTGGCAGGGAAGGACCGGGGAGCTGTTTTTT. The complete variable domain, with remaining parts taken from reference TRBV12-5 and TRBJ2-2, reads DARVTQTPRHKVTEMGQEVTMRCQPILGHNTVFWYRQTMMQGLELLAYFRNRAPLDDSGMPKDRFSAEMPDATLATLKIQPSEPRDSAVYFCASGFFWQGRTGELFFGEGSRLTVL.

There are many counts of this clonotype. The rearrangement links TRBV18 to TRBJ1-5; 7 bases fit TRBD1. The CDR3 has 15 amino acids. The ends lost 4 bases at V and 0 bases at J; junction bases unmatched: 3. The germline V gene encodes CDR1 KGHSH and CDR2 LQKENI. The CDR3 loop is CASSQDRPSNQPQHF. Here the CDR3 DNA reads TGTGCCAGCTCACAGGACAGGCCTAGCAATCAGCCCCAGCATTTT.

There are many counts of this clonotype. This chain joins TRBV20-1 and TRBJ2-3; D uncertain. V was pared by 2 bases and J by 5 bases, with 5 bases between. The CDR3 length is 11 residues. Germline values: CDR1 DFQATT, CDR2 SNEGSKA (reference sequence). Here the CDR3 DNA reads TGCAGTGCTAGATTGGGAGATACGCAGTATTTT. It codes for CSARLGDTQYF.

This clonotype was observed many times. The V gene is TRBV5-1, the J gene TRBJ2-2; D unclear. Per germline, CDR1 SGHRS and CDR2 YFSETQ. The CDR3 totals 15 residues. Deletions cut 4 bases from V and 1 base from J, with 11 bases between. The CDR3 is CASSPQSWNTGELFF. CDR3 nucleotide sequence: TGCGCCAGCAGCCCCCAGTCGTGGAACACCGGGGAGCTGTTTTTT. The full variable domain, in which reference TRBV5-1 and TRBJ2-2 provide the parts outside the CDR3, is KAGVTQTPRYLIKTRGQQVTLSCSPISGHRSVSWYQQTPGQGLQFLFEYFSETQRNKGNFPGRFSGRQFSNSRSEMNVSTLELGDSALYLCASSPQSWNTGELFFGEGSRLTVL.

This clonotype came up a few times. The V gene is TRBV12-3 or TRBV12-4, the J gene TRBJ1-2; D gene uncertain. Trimming pared 10 bases from V and 0 bases from J, leaving 12 bases between. The CDR3 runs 13 residues. The DNA of the CDR3 is TGTGCCATCTCTCCCGGATCTAACTATGGCTACACCTTC. It specifies CAISPGSNYGYTF.

This clonotype was seen at least ten times. This chain links TRBV10-1 with TRBJ2-7; a weak D match, TRBD2 (5 bases). This CDR3 is built from 15 residues. V lost 8 bases, J lost 0 bases, and 17 bases lay in between. The germline V gene has CDR1 WNHNN and CDR2 SYGVQD (reference sequence). CDR3 in DNA: TGCGCCAGCTTAATTAGGGTCGGGGTCTCCTACGAGCAGTACTTC. Its translation: CASLIRVGVSYEQYF.

This clonotype has a count of ten or more. CDR3 nucleotide sequence: TGCAGTGCTTACAGGGGGCTGTCCTACGAGCAGTACTTC. Protein product: CSAYRGLSYEQYF. This chain connects TRBV20-1 to TRBJ2-7; 9 bases are shared with TRBD1. Germline V lookup: CDR1 DFQATT, CDR2 SNEGSKA (reference sequence). There are 13 residues in the CDR3. Unmatched junction bases numbered 3, after V lost 5 bases and J lost 1 base.